This T cell receptor (beta chain) was identified in a study of human T cells and chemical hapten exposure. Background on the study: Across its roughly 23 weeks, the study gave patients weekly diphenylcyclopropenone doses to the scalp.

CDR1 is SGHRS, CDR2 YFSETQ, per germline. The CDR3 runs 14 residues. Trimming shortened V by 0 bases and J by 8 bases, and 14 bases separated the two germline ends. Time point specified: patch test 2, 6 weeks after DPC sensitization. Treatment indicated: therapeutic diphenylcyclopropenone sensitization with weekly scalp DPC. Each cDNA molecule in the library carried unique molecular identifiers. TCRdb redid the calling of the RACE reads with MiXCR, one entry per CDR3 protein. The sample includes more than 80,000 distinct CDR3 sequences, more than 9% seen only once; the top ten take more than 4%. This clonotype was sampled from a woman aged 50 to 60 with alopecia areata. Some clones in this sample may be carry-over from other donors' samples. The J gene is TRBJ1-2, the V gene TRBV5-1, with D hard to call. The input for sequencing was whole blood, taken in connection with sensitization to the hapten diphenylcyclopropenone (DPC). DNA of the CDR3: TGCGCCAGCAGCTTGGATGCGGCGCGGTTAGGCTACACCTTC. Translated, it gives CASSLDAARLGYTF.